The clone carrying this TCR beta chain has only a few counts. Its antigen is not identified. The CDR3 runs 15 residues. The germline gives CDR1 MNHEY, CDR2 SVGAGI. V lost 4 bases to trimming and J lost 3 bases, with 16 bases between them. The sample is drawn from a study of T cell repertoires in cytomegalovirus infection. Across the study: Selected CMV epitopes included recently identified HLA-C-restricted ones as well as well-studied HLA-B-restricted ones. Matching HLA type and CMV infection were both indicated by public TCR beta signatures. Study-level points and caveats: Using cumulative public TCR beta family frequency, the authors identified those who carried CMV together with the relevant HLA. In two of eight donors, the top clonotype was HLA-C-restricted CMV-specific.

TCRdb independently ran MiXCR on the reads; one entry per CDR3 protein. The data hold some 940,000 distinct CDR3 sequences, with roughly 30% observed a single time. The sequencing used cultured CD8+ T cells from PBMCs, collected from culture after CMV antigen stimulation. This chain joins TRBV6-5 and TRBJ2-7; perhaps TRBD1 as D (5 bases). The clonotype was recovered from a human donor in good health (CMV status not recorded). Some clones in this sample may be carry-over from other donors' samples. The CDR3 spells CASSLVGQINYEQYF. As DNA, the CDR3 is TGTGCCAGCAGTTTAGTAGGACAAATCAACTACGAGCAGTACTTC.